Only a few counts were recorded for the clone carrying this T cell receptor (beta chain). The antigen is undetermined. Diagnoses were established using clinical symptoms, serum thyroxine and TRAb, thyroid ultrasound and orbital computed tomography. Per the germline V gene, CDR1 is KGHSH and CDR2 is LQKENI. This CDR3 spans 18 amino acids. Trimming took 2 bases from V and 4 from J, leaving 23 bases between them. Amplified TCR beta CDR3 regions derived from RNA transcripts. The HTBI primer set drove a first-round RT-PCR of the TCR CDR3. MiXCR, applied by TCRdb to the multiplex PCR reads, yields one record per CDR3 protein. The repertoire holds 650,000 to 700,000 distinct CDR3 sequences, 15% to 20% seen once, with 15% to 19% in the top ten. These data are taken from a study of T cells in Graves' hyperthyroidism and ophthalmopathy. General study results and limits: Appearing also in blood were most of the thyroid clonotypes expanded above 0.001. Progression to ophthalmopathy was predicted a median of approximately 6.4 months early.

The sample consisted of blood. The sequence was collected from a man aged 50-60 years with Graves' hyperthyroidism. J is TRBJ1-2 and V is TRBV18; D possibly corresponds to TRBD1 (5 bases). The CDR3 region has the DNA TGTGCCAGCTCACCATTTTTGGTACGAGGAGGGGACGTCTATGGCTACACCTTC. Its protein product is CASSPFLVRGGDVYGYTF.